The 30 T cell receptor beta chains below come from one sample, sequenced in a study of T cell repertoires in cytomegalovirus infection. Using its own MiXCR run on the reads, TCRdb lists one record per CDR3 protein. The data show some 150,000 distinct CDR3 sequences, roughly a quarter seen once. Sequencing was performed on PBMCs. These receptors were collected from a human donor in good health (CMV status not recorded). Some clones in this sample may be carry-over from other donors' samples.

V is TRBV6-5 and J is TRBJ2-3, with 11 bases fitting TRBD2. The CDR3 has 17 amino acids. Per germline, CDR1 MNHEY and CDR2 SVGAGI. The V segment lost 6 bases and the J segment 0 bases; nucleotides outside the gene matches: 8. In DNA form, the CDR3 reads TGTGCCAGCAGGCGACAATTAGCGGGAGGGAGCACAGATACGCAGTATTTT. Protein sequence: CASRRQLAGGSTDTQYF.

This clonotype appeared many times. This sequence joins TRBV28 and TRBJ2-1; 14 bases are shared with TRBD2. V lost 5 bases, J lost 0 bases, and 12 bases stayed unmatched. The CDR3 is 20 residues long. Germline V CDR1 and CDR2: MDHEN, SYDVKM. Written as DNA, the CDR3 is TGTGCCAGCAGTGGATTTCCGGGACTAGCGGGAGTAGGCTCCTACAATGAGCAGTTCTTC. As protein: CASSGFPGLAGVGSYNEQFF. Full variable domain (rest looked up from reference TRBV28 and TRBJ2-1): DVKVTQSSRYLVKRTGEKVFLECVQDMDHENMFWYRQDPGLGLRLIYFSYDVKMKEKGDIPEGYSVSREKKERFSLILESASTNQTSMYLCASSGFPGLAGVGSYNEQFFGPGTRLTVL.

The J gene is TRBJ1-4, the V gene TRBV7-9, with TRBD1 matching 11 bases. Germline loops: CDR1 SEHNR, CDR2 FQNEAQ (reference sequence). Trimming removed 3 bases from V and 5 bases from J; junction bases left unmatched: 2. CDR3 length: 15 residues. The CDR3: CASSFGTGGNEKLFF. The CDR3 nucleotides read TGTGCCAGCAGCTTTGGGACAGGGGGGAATGAAAAACTGTTTTTT.

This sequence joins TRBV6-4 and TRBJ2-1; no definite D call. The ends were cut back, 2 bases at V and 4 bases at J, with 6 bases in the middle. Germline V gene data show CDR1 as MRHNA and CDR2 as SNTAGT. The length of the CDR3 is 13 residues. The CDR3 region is CASSDGQYNEQFF. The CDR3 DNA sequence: TGTGCCAGCAGTGACGGGCAGTACAATGAGCAGTTCTTC.

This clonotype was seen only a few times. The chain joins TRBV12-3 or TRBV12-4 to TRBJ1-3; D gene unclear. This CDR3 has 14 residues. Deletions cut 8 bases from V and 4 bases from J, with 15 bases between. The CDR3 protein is CASSPSHGGNTIYF. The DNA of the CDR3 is TGTGCCAGCTCCCCTAGTCACGGCGGAAACACCATATATTTT.

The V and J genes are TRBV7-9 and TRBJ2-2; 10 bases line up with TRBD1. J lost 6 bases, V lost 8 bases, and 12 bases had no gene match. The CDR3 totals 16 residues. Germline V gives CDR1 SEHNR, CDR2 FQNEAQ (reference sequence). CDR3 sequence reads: CASGPSAGTGAGELFF. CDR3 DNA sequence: TGTGCCAGCGGCCCCTCGGCCGGGACAGGGGCCGGGGAGCTGTTTTTT.

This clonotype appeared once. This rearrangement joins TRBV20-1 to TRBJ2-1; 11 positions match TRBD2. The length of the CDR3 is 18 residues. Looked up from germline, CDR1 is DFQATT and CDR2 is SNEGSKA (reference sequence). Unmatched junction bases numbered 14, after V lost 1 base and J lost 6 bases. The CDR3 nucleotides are TGCAGTGCTAGAGGGATTAGCGGGAGGGCCGAACATCGCAATGAGCAGTTCTTC. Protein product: CSARGISGRAEHRNEQFF.

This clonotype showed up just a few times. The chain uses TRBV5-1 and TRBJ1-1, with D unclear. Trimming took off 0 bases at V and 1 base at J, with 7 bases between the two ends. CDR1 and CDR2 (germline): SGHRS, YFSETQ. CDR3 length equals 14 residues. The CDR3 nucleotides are TGCGCCAGCAGCTTGGTTTCGGAGAACACTGAAGCTTTCTTT. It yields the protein CASSLVSENTEAFF.

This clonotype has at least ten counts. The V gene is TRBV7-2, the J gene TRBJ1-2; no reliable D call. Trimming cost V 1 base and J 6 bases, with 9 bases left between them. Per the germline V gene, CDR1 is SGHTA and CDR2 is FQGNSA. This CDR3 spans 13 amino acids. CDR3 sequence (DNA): TGTGCCAGCAGCTTAGAACCGCCAAATGGCTACACCTTC. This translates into CASSLEPPNGYTF.

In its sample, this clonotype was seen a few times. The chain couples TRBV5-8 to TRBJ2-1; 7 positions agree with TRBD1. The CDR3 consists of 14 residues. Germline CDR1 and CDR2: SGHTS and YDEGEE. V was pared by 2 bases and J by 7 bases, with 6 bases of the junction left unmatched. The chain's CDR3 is CASSFDRAENEQFF. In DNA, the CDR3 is TGTGCCAGCAGCTTTGACAGGGCGGAAAATGAGCAGTTCTTC.

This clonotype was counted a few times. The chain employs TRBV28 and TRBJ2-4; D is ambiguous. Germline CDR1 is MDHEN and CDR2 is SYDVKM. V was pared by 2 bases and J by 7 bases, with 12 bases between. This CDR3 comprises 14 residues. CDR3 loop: CASSLRSGSNIQYF. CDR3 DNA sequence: TGTGCCAGCAGTTTACGCTCTGGGTCGAACATTCAGTACTTC. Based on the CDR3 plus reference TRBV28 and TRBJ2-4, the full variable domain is DVKVTQSSRYLVKRTGEKVFLECVQDMDHENMFWYRQDPGLGLRLIYFSYDVKMKEKGDIPEGYSVSREKKERFSLILESASTNQTSMYLCASSLRSGSNIQYFGAGTRLSVL.

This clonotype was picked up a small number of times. CDR3 loop: CASSLLDRLTDTQYF. The CDR3 DNA is TGTGCCAGCAGCTTACTTGACAGACTCACAGATACGCAGTATTTT. The V call is TRBV11-2, the J call TRBJ2-3; tentatively, D is TRBD1 (5 bases). The CDR3 is 15 residues long. V was clipped by 2 bases and J by 2 bases, with 11 bases between them. Germline CDR1 reads SGHAT; CDR2 reads FQNNGV. Based on the CDR3 plus reference TRBV11-2 and TRBJ2-3, the full variable domain is EAGVAQSPRYKIIEKRQSVAFWCNPISGHATLYWYQQILGQGPKLLIQFQNNGVVDDSQLPKDRFSAERLKGVDSTLKIQPAKLEDSAVYLCASSLLDRLTDTQYFGPGTRLTVL.

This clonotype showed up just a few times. This chain's CDR3 is CASKRGGHSGSQETQYF. In DNA, the CDR3 is TGTGCCAGCAAGCGAGGGGGCCATAGCGGGAGCCAAGAGACCCAGTACTTC. The chain combines TRBV6-2 or TRBV6-3 with TRBJ2-5; 9 bases are a match to TRBD2. Germline CDR1 is MNHEY and CDR2 is SVGEGT. This CDR3 contains 17 residues. After removal of 7 bases from V and 1 base from J, the junction contained 13 bases not matched to a gene.

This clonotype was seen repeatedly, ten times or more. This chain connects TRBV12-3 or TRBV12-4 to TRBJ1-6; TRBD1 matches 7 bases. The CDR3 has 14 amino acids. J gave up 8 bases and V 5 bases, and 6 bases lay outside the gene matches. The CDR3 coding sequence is TGTGCCAGCAGTCTCGGACAGGCTCATTCACCCCTCCACTTT. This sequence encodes CASSLGQAHSPLHF.

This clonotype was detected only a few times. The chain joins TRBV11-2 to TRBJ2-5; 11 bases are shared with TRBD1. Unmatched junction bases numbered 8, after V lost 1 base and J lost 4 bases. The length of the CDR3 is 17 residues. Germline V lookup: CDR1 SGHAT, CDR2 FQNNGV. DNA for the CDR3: TGTGCCAGCAGCTTAGGGACAGGGGGCGCGGTGGGAGAGACCCAGTACTTC. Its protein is CASSLGTGGAVGETQYF.

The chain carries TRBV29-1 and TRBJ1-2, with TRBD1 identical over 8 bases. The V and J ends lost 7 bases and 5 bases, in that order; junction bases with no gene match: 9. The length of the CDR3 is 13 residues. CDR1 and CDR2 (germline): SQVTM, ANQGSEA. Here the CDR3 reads CSADRGELYGYTF. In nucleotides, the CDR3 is TGCAGCGCCGACAGGGGTGAGCTATATGGCTACACCTTC.

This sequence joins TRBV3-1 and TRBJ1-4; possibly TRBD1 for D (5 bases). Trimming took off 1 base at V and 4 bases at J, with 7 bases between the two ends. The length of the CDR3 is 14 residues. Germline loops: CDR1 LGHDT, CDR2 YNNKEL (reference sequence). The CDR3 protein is CASSQGGFNEKLFF. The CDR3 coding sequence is TGTGCCAGCAGCCAAGGGGGCTTTAATGAAAAACTGTTTTTT.

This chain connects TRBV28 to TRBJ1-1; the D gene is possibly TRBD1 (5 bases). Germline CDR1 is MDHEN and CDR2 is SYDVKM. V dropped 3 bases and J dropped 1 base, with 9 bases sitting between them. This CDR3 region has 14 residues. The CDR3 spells CASSFGTKNTEAFF. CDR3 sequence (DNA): TGTGCCAGCAGTTTTGGGACGAAGAACACTGAAGCTTTCTTT.

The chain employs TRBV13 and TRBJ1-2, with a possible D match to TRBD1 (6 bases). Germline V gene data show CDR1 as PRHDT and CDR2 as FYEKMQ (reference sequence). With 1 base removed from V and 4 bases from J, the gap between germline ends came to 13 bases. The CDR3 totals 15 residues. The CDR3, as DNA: TGTGCCAGCAGCTTAGAAGCGGACAGCTTCTATGGCTACACCTTC. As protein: CASSLEADSFYGYTF.

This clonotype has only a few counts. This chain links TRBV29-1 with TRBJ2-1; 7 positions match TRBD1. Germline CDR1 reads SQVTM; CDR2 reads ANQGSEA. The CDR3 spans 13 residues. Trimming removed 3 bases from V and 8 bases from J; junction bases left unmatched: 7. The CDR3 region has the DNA TGCAGCGTTGATCGACAGGGTGGCGATGAGCAGTTCTTC. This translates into CSVDRQGGDEQFF.

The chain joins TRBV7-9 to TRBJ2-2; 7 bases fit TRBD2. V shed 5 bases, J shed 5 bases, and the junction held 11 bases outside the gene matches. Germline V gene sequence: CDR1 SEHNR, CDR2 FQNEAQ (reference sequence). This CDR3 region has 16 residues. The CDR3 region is CASSPSSGAGTGELFF. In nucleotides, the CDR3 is TGTGCCAGCAGCCCCTCGAGCGGAGCGGGGACCGGGGAGCTGTTTTTT. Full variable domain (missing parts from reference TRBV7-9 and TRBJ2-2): DTGVSQNPRHKITKRGQNVTFRCDPISEHNRLYWYRQTLGQGPEFLTYFQNEAQLEKSRLLSDRFSAERPKGSFSTLEIQRTEQGDSAMYLCASSPSSGAGTGELFFGEGSRLTVL.

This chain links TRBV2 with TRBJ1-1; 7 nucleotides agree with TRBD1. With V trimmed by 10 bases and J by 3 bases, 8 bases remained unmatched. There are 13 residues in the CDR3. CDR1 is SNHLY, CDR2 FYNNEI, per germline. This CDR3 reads CATTPTGYTEAFF. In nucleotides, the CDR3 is TGTGCCACCACCCCGACAGGGTACACTGAAGCTTTCTTT.

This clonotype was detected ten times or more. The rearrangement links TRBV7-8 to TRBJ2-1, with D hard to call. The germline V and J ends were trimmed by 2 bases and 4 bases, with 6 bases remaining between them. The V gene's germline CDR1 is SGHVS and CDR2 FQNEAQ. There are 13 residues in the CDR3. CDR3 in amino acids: CASSLSVYNEQFF. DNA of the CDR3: TGTGCCAGCAGCTTATCAGTGTACAATGAGCAGTTCTTC.

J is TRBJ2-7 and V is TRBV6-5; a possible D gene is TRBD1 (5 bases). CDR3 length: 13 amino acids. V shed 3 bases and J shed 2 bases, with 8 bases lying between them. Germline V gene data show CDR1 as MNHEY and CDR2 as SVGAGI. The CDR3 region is CASSYQGTYEQYF. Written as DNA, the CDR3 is TGTGCCAGCAGTTATCAGGGAACCTACGAGCAGTACTTC.

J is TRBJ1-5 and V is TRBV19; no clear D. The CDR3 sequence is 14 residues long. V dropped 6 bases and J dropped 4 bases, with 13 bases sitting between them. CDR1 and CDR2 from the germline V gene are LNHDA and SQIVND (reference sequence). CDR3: CASRPHMYNQPQHF. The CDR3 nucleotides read TGTGCCAGTAGGCCCCACATGTATAATCAGCCCCAGCATTTT. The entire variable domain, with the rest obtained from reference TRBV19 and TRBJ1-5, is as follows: DGGITQSPKYLFRKEGQNVTLSCEQNLNHDAMYWYRQDPGQGLRLIYYSQIVNDFQKGDIAEGYSVSREKKESFPLTVTSAQKNPTAFYLCASRPHMYNQPQHFGDGTRLSIL.

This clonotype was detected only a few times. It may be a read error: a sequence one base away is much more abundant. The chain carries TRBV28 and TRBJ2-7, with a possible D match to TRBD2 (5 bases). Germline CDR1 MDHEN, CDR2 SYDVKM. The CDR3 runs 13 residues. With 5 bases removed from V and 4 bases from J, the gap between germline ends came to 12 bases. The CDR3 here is CASSVDWEYEQYF. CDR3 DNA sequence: TGTGCCAGCAGTGTAGACTGGGAGTACGAGCAGTACTTC.

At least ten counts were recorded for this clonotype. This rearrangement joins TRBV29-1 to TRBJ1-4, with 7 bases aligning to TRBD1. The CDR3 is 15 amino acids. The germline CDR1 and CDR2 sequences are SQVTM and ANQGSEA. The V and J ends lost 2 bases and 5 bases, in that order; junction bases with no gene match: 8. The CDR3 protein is CSVEIGDSSNEKLFF. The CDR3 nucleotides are TGCAGCGTTGAAATCGGGGACAGCTCAAATGAAAAACTGTTTTTT.

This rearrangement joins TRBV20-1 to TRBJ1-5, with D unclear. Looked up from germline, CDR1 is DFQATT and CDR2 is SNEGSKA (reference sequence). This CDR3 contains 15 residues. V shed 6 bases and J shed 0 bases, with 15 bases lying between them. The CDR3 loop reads CSAQLDIFSNQPQHF. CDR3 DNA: TGCAGTGCCCAATTAGACATCTTTAGCAATCAGCCCCAGCATTTT.

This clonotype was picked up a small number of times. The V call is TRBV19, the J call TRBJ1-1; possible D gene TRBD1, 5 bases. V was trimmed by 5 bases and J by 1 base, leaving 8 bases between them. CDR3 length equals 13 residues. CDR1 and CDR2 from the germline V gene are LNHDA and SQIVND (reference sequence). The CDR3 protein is CASSGTRNTEAFF. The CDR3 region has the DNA TGTGCCAGTAGTGGGACCAGGAACACTGAAGCTTTCTTT.

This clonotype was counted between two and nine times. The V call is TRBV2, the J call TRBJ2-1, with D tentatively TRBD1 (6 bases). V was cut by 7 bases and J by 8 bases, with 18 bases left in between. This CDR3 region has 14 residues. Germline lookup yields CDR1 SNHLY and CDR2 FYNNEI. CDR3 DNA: TGTGCCAGCATGGTACAGGGATTAGTCGATGAGCAGTTCTTC. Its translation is CASMVQGLVDEQFF.